This record looks at one T cell receptor (beta chain) sequence and its context. Its antigen is currently unknown. An Oncomine TCR Beta short-read assay was used to sequence the DNA from cultured CD4+ T cells. Each CDR3 protein gets one entry after TCRdb re-called the PCR reads with MiXCR. This sample has some 14,000 distinct CDR3 sequences, with about 60% found just once. This entry comes from a study of vaccination and CD4 T cells after COVID-19. V was trimmed by 2 bases and J by 3 bases, leaving 9 bases between them. Germline CDR1 SGHTA, CDR2 FQGTGA. This CDR3 contains 14 residues. Regarding treatment: roughly 11-day PBMC culture with coronavirus spike peptide pools or control peptides (ViraFEST assay). ViraFEST used peptide pools to expand antigen-specific T cells and subsequently sequenced their TCRs.

The sequenced sample consisted of CD4+ T cells from blood, cultured in vitro. The chain employs TRBV7-3 and TRBJ2-3; D remains ambiguous. The sequence was collected from a human donor who had recovered from COVID-19. In DNA, the CDR3 is TGTGCCAGCAGCTTATATCTAGAAACAGATACGCAGTATTTT. It is translated as CASSLYLETDTQYF.